A single count supports the clone carrying this T cell receptor beta chain. Its antigen is still unknown. Germline CDR1 is SGHRS and CDR2 is YFSETQ. The junction had 9 bases not matched to a gene; V was cut back by 5 bases and J by 9 bases. The CDR3 sequence is 14 residues long. Method: immunoSEQ multiplex PCR; TCRdb's copy keeps in-frame clones and lacks some. Of roughly 96,000 clones detected, around 90% appear once; the ten largest clones hold 0.5%. The data were taken from a study of graft-versus-host responses after intestinal transplantation. Across the study: Transplant recipients had multivisceral, liver-intestinal, or isolated intestinal grafts. Anti-thymocyte globulin induction preceded about 3 years of tacrolimus and steroid maintenance in all recipients.

Findings and limits, study-wide: The study found high graft-versus-host to host-versus-graft clonal ratios in allografts of patients with graft-donor T cell macrochimerism. Early post-transplant falls in HvG clones accompanied the peak levels of circulating GvH clones.

This clonotype originated in a human donor who received an intestinal transplant. The input for sequencing was unstimulated CD8+ T cells sorted from spleen or lymph node cells, taken before intestinal transplant. The chain has TRBV5-1 and TRBJ2-1, with 9 bases fitting TRBD1. The CDR3 DNA reads TGCGCCAGCAGTTTTGGACAGGGGTCGGGTGAGCAGTTCTTC. Its translation is CASSFGQGSGEQFF.